This T cell receptor (beta chain) is from a study of control samples from healthy donors and cancer patients. Libraries were prepared by immunoSEQ multiplex PCR; TCRdb keeps only in-frame clonotypes and omits some of them. Among under 200,000 clones listed, around 93% were seen once. Germline V gene data show CDR1 as SEHNR and CDR2 as FQNEAQ (reference sequence). With V trimmed by 3 bases and J by 12 bases, 1 base remained unmatched. CDR3 length: 10 residues. The specimen was blood. The gene calls are TRBV7-9 and TRBJ1-2; TRBD1 aligns across 7 bases. The receptor was isolated from a woman aged 55-69 years in good health. In nucleotides, the CDR3 is TGTGCCAGCAGCTTGGACAGGCACACCTTC. This codes for CASSLDRHTF.